Included here is one TCR beta chain sequence, with context. The entry originates in a study of blood T cells in healthy people across ages. The CDR3 runs to 16 residues. V was clipped by 4 bases and J by 5 bases; unmatched bases: 10. Germline CDR1 and CDR2: MNHNY and SVGAGI (reference sequence). Combining a sample-barcoded 5' primer with a J-beta primer mix, a second PCR ran for about 7 to 12 cycles. A single record per CDR3 protein comes from TCRdb applying MiXCR to the 5' RACE reads. The profile shows approximately 580,000 distinct CDR3 sequences, nearly 25% of them singletons. The sample was also reused in another study, on T cells of mothers and their children.

This sequence originates from a boy aged 5-17 years in good health. Sample: blood. This chain connects TRBV6-6 to TRBJ2-1; 8 bases match TRBD2. In nucleotides, the CDR3 is TGTGCCAGCAGTTCCCCCGGGGGGGCAGGGCACAATGAGCAGTTCTTC. Translating gives CASSSPGGAGHNEQFF.